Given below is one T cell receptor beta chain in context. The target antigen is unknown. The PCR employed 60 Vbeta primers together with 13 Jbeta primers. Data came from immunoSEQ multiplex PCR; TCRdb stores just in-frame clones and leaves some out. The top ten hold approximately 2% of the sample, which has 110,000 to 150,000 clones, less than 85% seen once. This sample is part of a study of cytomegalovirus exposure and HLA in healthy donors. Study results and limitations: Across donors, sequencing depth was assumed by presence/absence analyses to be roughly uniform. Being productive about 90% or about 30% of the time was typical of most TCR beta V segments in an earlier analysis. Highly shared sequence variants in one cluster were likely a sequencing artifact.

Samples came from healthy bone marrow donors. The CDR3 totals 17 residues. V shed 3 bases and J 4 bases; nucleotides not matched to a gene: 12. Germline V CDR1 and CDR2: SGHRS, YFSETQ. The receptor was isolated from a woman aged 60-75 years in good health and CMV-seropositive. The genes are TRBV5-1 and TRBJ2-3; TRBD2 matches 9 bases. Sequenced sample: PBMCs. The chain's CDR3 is CASSWGDSGRTADTQYF. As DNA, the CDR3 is TGCGCCAGCAGCTGGGGGGACAGCGGGAGGACAGCAGATACGCAGTATTTT.